These T cell receptor beta chains were read from a single sample in a study of T cells in Graves' hyperthyroidism and ophthalmopathy. A single record per CDR3 protein comes from TCRdb applying MiXCR to the multiplex PCR reads. The sample lists 480,000 or so distinct CDR3 sequences, about 45% occurring once. Sequences were obtained from peripheral blood or thyroid tissue (not recorded which). The receptors were sampled from an adult woman with Graves' disease, either hyperthyroidism or ophthalmopathy (not recorded which). Both conserved end residues are part of each CDR3. Fields, in order: clone size, J gene, V gene, D gene, CDR3 DNA, CDR3 protein. The D gene is left open where the match is weak. Clone size is given for some rows only: seen once, a few or many times, or a class if the clone is expanded.

many	TRBJ2-7	TRBV29-1	TRBD2	TGCAGCGTTGTAGCGGGAGTCTACGAGCAGTACTTC	CSVVAGVYEQYF
-	TRBJ2-7	TRBV12-3/TRBV12-4	TRBD1	TGTGCCAGCAGTTACCGCCACGCCTCCGGGACAGGGCGCGACTACGAGCAGTACTTC	CASSYRHASGTGRDYEQYF
many	TRBJ1-1	TRBV2	-	TGTGCCAGCACTGAGGGCCCGAACACTGAAGCTTTCTTT	CASTEGPNTEAFF
-	TRBJ1-1	TRBV9	-	TGTGCCAGCAGCGTAGCAGGGGTCTTAACTGAAGCTTTCTTT	CASSVAGVLTEAFF
-	TRBJ2-5	TRBV10-3	-	TGTGCCATCAGTGAGTCCGGCTATGCGGAGACCCAGTACTTC	CAISESGYAETQYF
-	TRBJ1-6	TRBV11-2	-	TGTGCCAGCAGCTCCGGGCCAAGAGATTCACCCCTCCACTTT	CASSSGPRDSPLHF
many	TRBJ2-5	TRBV19	TRBD1	TGTGCCACCAGACTCCGGACAGGCTTGGAAGAGACCCAGTACTTC	CATRLRTGLEETQYF
few	TRBJ1-1	TRBV11-2	-	TGTGCCAGCAGCTTAGGGCCAGCGACCCTGAACACTGAAGCTTTCTTT	CASSLGPATLNTEAFF
many	TRBJ2-7	TRBV10-2	TRBD2	TGCGCCAGCAGTGAGAGACTAGCGGGAACAACCTACGAGCAGTACTTC	CASSERLAGTTYEQYF
few	TRBJ2-2	TRBV15	-	TGTGCCACCAGCATGAACTCCAACACCGGGGAGCTGTTTTTT	CATSMNSNTGELFF
few	TRBJ1-1	TRBV9	-	TGTGCCAGCACGGGAATGGGGAGCACTGAAGCTTTCTTT	CASTGMGSTEAFF
few	TRBJ2-2	TRBV20-1	TRBD1	TGCAGTGCTAGGAGGGAGACAGGGGTTAACACCGGGGAGCTGTTTTTT	CSARRETGVNTGELFF
many	TRBJ1-4	TRBV29-1	TRBD1	TGCAGCGTTGCGGCAGGGGGGGAAAAACTGTTTTTT	CSVAAGGEKLFF
-	TRBJ1-2	TRBV20-1	-	TGCAGTGCCCTTCAGGCTCCTCTAGCCGGGGACGATGGCTACACCTTC	CSALQAPLAGDDGYTF
-	TRBJ2-5	TRBV7-9	TRBD2	TGTGCCAGCAGTTCTAGCGGGGGGGCACAAGAGACCCAGTACTTC	CASSSSGGAQETQYF
many	TRBJ1-1	TRBV6-1	-	TGTGCCAGTAGGGGAATCACTGAAGCTTTCTTT	CASRGITEAFF
-	TRBJ2-7	TRBV7-9	TRBD2	TGTGCCAGCAACCCCCGGGACTACTACGAGCAGTACTTC	CASNPRDYYEQYF
-	TRBJ1-5	TRBV7-9	-	TGTGCCAGCAGCTTGATTGACCTCTATAGCAATCAGCCCCAGCATTTT	CASSLIDLYSNQPQHF
-	TRBJ2-2	TRBV20-1	-	TGCAGTGCTCGCCAAGGCGGCGCTAGTACCGGGGAGCTGTTTTTT	CSARQGGASTGELFF
-	TRBJ1-1	TRBV12-3/TRBV12-4	TRBD1	TGTGCCAGCAGTTTATCAGGGGGCCAAGAAGCTTTCTTT	CASSLSGGQEAFF
few	TRBJ1-1	TRBV9	TRBD1	TGTGCCAGCAGCGCCGGACAGGGAGGAACTGAAGCTTTCTTT	CASSAGQGGTEAFF
-	TRBJ1-2	TRBV19	TRBD1	TGTGCCAGTAGCACCGGGACAGGGGGAACTTACGATGGCTACACCTTC	CASSTGTGGTYDGYTF
-	TRBJ2-5	TRBV5-4	TRBD1	TGTGCCAGCAGCTTGGTACCGGACAGGGGCCAAGAGACCCAGTACTTC	CASSLVPDRGQETQYF
-	TRBJ1-1	TRBV7-2	-	TGTGCCAGCAGGGTTCTGGAGGCGGGCTACACTGAAGCTTTCTTT	CASRVLEAGYTEAFF
many	TRBJ1-2	TRBV19	TRBD1	TGTGCCAGTAGACAAACCGGGACAGCCTATGGCTACACCTTC	CASRQTGTAYGYTF
many	TRBJ2-2	TRBV20-1	-	TGCAGTGCTAGAGAACTTCCAGCGACGAACACCGGGGAGCTGTTTTTT	CSARELPATNTGELFF
-	TRBJ1-2	TRBV10-3	-	TGTGCCAGCAGGCTGAGTCATCGGGCCGACTATGGCTACACCTTC	CASRLSHRADYGYTF
-	TRBJ1-2	TRBV20-1	-	TGCAGTGCTAGGGCGGACACTAACTATGGCTACACCTTC	CSARADTNYGYTF
few	TRBJ2-5	TRBV15	-	TGTGCCACCAGCCCGCGTACTAGCCGCAGTGGAGAGACCCAGTACTTC	CATSPRTSRSGETQYF